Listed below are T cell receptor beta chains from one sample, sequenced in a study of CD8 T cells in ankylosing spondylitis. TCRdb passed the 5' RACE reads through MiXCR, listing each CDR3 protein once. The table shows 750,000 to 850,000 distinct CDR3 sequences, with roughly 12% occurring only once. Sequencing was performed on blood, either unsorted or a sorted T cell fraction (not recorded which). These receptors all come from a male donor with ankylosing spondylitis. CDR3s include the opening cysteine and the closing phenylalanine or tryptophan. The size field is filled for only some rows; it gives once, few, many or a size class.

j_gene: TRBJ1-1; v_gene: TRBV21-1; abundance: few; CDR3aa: CASSNLLGATEAFF
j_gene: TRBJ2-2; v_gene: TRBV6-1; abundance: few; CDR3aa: CASNLRARSTGELFF
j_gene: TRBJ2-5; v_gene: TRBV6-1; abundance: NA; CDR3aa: CASTLDRGRGETQYF
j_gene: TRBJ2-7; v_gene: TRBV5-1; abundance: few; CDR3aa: CASSLALDSYYEQYF
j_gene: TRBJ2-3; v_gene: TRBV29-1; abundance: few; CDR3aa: CSVRTRNTDTQYF
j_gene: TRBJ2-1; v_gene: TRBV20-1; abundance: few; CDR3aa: CSASLGSGGYNEQFF
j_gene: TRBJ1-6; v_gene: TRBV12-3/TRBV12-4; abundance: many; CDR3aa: CASRPRQVGSPLHF
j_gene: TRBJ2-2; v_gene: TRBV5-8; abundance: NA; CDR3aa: CASSLAYSQRNTGELFF
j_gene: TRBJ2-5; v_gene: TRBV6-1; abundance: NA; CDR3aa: CASSNRGLEGETQYF
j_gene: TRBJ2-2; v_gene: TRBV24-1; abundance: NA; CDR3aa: CATSEHRNTGELFF
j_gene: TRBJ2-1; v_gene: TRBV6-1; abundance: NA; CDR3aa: CASSPKTSGRSEFF
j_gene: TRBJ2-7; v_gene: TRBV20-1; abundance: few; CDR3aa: CSARKNGYEQYF
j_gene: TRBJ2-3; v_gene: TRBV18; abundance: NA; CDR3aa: CASSPSEKRDTQYF
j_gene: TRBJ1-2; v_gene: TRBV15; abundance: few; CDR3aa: CATSRDPLRRYGYTF
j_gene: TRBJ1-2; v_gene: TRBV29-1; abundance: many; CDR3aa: CSVTTGGYGYTF
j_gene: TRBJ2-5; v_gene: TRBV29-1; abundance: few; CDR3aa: CSVGTGDQETQYF
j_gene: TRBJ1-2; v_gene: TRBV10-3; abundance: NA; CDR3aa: CAISGVVEIDGYTF
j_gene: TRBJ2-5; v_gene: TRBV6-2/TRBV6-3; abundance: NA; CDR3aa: CASKRGTEAVGTQYF
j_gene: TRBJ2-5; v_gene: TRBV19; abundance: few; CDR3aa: CASSRYGSQETQYF
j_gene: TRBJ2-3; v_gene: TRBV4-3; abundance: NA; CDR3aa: CASSQASGRGDTQYF
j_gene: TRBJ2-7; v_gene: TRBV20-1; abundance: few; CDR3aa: CSASHAGGPSYEQYF
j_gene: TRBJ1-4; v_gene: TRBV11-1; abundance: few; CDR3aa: CASSRNRGMATNEKLFF
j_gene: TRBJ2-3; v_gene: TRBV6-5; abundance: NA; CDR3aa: CASSYNLAVMSTDTQYF
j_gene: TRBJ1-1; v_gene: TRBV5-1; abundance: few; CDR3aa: CASSLGGVWDSNTEAFF
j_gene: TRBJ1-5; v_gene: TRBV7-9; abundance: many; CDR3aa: CASSPQGGTQPQHF
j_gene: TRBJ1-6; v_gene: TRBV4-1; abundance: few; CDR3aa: CASSQEEQRPLHF
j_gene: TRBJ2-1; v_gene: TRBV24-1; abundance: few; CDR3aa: CATSDQRAAGASNEQFF
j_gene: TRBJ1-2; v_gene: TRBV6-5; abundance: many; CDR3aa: CASRNLDYGYTF
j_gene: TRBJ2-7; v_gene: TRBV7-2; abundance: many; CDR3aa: CASSLPSRTTYSYEQYF
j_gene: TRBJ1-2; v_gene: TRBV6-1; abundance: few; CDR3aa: CASRAGTPYGYTF
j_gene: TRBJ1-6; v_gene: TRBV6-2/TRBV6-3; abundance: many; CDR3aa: CASSRPREYNSPLHF
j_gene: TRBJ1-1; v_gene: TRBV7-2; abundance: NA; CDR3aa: CASSFIMEVFNEAFF
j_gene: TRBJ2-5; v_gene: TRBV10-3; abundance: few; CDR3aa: CAISDRDRGSETQYF
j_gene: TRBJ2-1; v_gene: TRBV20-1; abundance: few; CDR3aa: CSARGETYNEQFF
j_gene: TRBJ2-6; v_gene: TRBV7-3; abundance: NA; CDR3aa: CASKGSGANVLTF
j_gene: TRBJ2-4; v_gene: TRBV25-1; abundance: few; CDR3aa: CASSEFPAIQYF
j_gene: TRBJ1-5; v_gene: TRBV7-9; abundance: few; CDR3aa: CASSLGGSQPQHF
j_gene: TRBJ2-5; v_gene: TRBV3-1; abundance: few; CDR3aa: CASSQGGQGYQETQYF
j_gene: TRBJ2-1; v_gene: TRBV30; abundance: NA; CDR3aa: CAWSRPRRLAGLYNEQFF
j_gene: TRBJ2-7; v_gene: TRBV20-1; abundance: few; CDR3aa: CSARPLAGGYEQYF
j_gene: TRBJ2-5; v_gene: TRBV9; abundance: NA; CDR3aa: CASTRGTAYQETQYF
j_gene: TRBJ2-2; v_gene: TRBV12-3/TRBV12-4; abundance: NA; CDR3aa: CASSFSRTVGELFF
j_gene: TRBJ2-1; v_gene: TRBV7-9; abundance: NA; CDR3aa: CPSSPGRLTFF
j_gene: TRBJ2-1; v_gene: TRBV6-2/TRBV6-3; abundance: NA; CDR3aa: CASSYSGPSYNEQFF
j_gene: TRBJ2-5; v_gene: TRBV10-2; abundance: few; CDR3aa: CASSESRIEGTQYF
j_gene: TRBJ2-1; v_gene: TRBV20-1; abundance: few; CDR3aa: CSASTSGGNPNEQFF
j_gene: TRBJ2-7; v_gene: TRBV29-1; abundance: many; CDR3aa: CSVSPQGELYEQYF
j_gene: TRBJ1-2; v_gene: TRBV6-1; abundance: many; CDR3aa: CASSTGGGQGYGYTF